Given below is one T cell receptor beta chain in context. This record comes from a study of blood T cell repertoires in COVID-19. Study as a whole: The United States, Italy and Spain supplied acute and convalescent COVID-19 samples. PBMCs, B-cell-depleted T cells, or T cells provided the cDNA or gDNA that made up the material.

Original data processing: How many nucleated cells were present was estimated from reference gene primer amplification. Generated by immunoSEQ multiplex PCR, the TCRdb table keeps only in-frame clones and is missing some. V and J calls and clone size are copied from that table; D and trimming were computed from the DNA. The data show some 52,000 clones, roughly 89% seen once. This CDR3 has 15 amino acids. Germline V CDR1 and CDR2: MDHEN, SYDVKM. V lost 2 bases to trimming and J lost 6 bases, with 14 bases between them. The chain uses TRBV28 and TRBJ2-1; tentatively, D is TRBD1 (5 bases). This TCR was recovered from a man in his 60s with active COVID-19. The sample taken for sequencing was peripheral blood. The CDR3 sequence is CASSLGIGARNEQFF. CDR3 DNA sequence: TGTGCCAGCAGTTTAGGGATTGGGGCCCGCAATGAGCAGTTCTTC.